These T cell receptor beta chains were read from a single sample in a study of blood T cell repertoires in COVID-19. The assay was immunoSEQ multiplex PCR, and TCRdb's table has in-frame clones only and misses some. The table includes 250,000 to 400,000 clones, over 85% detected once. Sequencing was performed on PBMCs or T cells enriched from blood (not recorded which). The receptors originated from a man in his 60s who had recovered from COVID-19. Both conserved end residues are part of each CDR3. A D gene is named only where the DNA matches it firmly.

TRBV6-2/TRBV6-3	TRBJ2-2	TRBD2	CASSWEGRGGFTGELFF
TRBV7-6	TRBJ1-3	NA	CASSLERGSRRGNTIYF
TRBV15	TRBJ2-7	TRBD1	CATSRGGQGLHEQYF
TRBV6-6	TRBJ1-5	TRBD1	CAGHRGGNQPQHF
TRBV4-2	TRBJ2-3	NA	CASSQDLRATDTQYF
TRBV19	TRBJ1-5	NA	CASSFDIGGNQPQHF
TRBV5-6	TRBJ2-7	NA	CASSLVADSSYEQYF
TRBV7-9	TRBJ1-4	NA	CASSARQDYEKLFF
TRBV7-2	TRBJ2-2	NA	CASSLGLPRSGELFF
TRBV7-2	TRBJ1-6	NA	CASRLDPGGNSPLHF
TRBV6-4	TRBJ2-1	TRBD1	CASSDQTGMWCYNEQFF
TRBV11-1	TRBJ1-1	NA	CASSFRNTEAFF
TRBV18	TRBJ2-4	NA	CASALYIYRSLAKNIQYF
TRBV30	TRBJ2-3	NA	CAWSRSGVSKDTQYF
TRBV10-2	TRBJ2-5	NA	CASTYDGGSAQYF
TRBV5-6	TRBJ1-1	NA	CASNKWGGMNTEAFF
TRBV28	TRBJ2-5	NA	CASSSIQETQYF
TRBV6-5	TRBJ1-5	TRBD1	CASKGQPYSNQPQHF
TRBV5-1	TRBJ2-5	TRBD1	CASSYSGGRVTQYF
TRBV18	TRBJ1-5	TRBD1	CASSPGLFDRGLGQPQHF
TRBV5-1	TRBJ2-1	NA	CASSLGARRGPTSYNEQFF
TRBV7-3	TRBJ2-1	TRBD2	CASSLTVVGTSVYNEQFF
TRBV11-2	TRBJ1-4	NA	CASSQTGFKNEKLFF
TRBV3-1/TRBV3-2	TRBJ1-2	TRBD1	CASRAGTDYGYTF
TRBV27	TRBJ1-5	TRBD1	CASSPQGTDNQPQHF
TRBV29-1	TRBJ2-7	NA	CSVEATGKDSYEQYF
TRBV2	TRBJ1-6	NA	CASRPRTGPGGSPLHF
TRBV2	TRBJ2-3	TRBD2	CASSEDVAGLLDTQYF
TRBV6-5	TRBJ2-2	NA	CASSPNTGELFF
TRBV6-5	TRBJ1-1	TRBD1	CASSLRTGKAFF
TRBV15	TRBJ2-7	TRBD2	CATSRVGLAGDSYEQYF
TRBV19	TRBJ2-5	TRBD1	CASRDRNQETQYF
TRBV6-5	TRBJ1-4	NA	CASRPGGTNEKLFF
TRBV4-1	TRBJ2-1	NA	CASSQDPLKENGNEQFF
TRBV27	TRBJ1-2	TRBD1	CASSFRGDRGPYGYTF
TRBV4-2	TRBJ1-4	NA	CASSHRAGPRDLKLFF